Following are 21 T cell receptor beta chains from one sample sequenced in a study of vaccination and CD4 T cells after COVID-19. The sample's treatment: roughly ten-day PBMC culture with coronavirus spike peptide pools or control peptides (ViraFEST assay). These TCRs are of unknown antigen specificity. Oncomine TCR Beta short-read sequencing was applied to DNA from cultured CD4+ T cells. TCRdb re-called the PCR reads through MiXCR, storing one row per CDR3 protein. The repertoire holds about 20,000 distinct CDR3 sequences, 44% seen once, with roughly 25% in the top ten. The sample here was CD4+ T cells from blood, cultured in vitro, taken before SARS-CoV-2 vaccination. The receptors stem from a human donor who had recovered from COVID-19.

In this sample, this clonotype turned up a few times. This sequence joins TRBV6-2 or TRBV6-3 and TRBJ1-1; the match to TRBD1 covers 9 bases. Losses at the gene ends were 7 bases for V and 4 bases for J; bases not matched to a gene: 10. The CDR3 is 15 amino acids. Per germline, CDR1 MNHEY and CDR2 SVGEGT. The DNA of the CDR3 is TGTGCCAGCATGGAGCCGGGACAGGGCCCCACTGAAGCTTTCTTT. This translates into CASMEPGQGPTEAFF.

This sequence joins TRBV27 and TRBJ1-1; TRBD1 aligns across 7 bases. J lost 1 base, V lost 5 bases, and 4 bases had no gene match. The CDR3 totals 14 residues. The V gene's germline CDR1 is MNHEY and CDR2 SMNVEV (reference sequence). The chain's CDR3 is CASSNRDRNTEAFF. CDR3 in DNA: TGTGCCAGCAGTAACCGGGACAGGAACACTGAAGCTTTCTTT.

This clonotype was observed a few times. The CDR3 DNA sequence: TGTGCCAGCAGTTACTCGCAAGAGACCCAGTACTTC. Its protein product is CASSYSQETQYF. The rearrangement uses TRBV6-5 and TRBJ2-5, with D unresolved. This CDR3 comprises 12 residues. With 0 bases removed from V and 2 bases from J, the gap between germline ends came to 1 base. Germline V CDR1 and CDR2: MNHEY, SVGAGI.

The chain uses TRBV6-1 and TRBJ2-3; tentatively, D is TRBD1 or TRBD2 (5 bases each). The germline CDR1 and CDR2 sequences are MNHNS and SASEGT. The CDR3 length is 16 residues. V gave up 7 bases and J gave up 2 bases, with 19 bases separating them. The CDR3 loop reads CASTQPRDGLTDTQYF. DNA of the CDR3: TGTGCCAGCACCCAGCCCCGGGACGGCCTCACAGATACGCAGTATTTT.

The chain links TRBV6-1 to TRBJ2-2; perhaps TRBD1 as D (5 bases). V was cut by 6 bases and J by 2 bases, with 13 bases left in between. This CDR3 spans 15 amino acids. The germline V gene has CDR1 MNHNS and CDR2 SASEGT. The CDR3 sequence is CASSPGLVNTGELFF. The CDR3 nucleotides are TGTGCCAGCAGCCCAGGGCTAGTCAACACCGGGGAGCTGTTTTTT.

V and J are TRBV6-5 and TRBJ2-3; TRBD2 might be the D (5 bases). Germline CDR1 MNHEY, CDR2 SVGAGI. The V end was cut by 0 bases, the J end by 7 bases, with 11 bases between. The CDR3 loop spans 14 amino acids. The CDR3 sequence: CASSYSRDPNTQYF. CDR3 DNA sequence: TGTGCCAGCAGTTACTCCCGGGATCCTAATACGCAGTATTTT.

The table lists this clonotype with a few counts. The chain couples TRBV19 to TRBJ1-1, with D possibly TRBD1 on 5 matching bases. Looked up from germline, CDR1 is LNHDA and CDR2 is SQIVND (reference sequence). The CDR3 totals 16 residues. The germline V and J ends were trimmed by 3 bases and 1 base, with 15 bases remaining between them. The CDR3 bases are TGTGCCAGTAGTATCTCCGGGGGTAAGAGGAACACTGAAGCTTTCTTT. It codes for CASSISGGKRNTEAFF. The full variable domain, its missing parts supplied by reference TRBV19 and TRBJ1-1, is DGGITQSPKYLFRKEGQNVTLSCEQNLNHDAMYWYRQDPGQGLRLIYYSQIVNDFQKGDIAEGYSVSREKKESFPLTVTSAQKNPTAFYLCASSISGGKRNTEAFFGQGTRLTVV.

This clonotype came up a few times. CDR3 sequence: CASSLGTGVTGELFF. CDR3 nucleotides: TGTGCCAGCAGCTTAGGGACAGGGGTGACCGGGGAGCTGTTTTTT. The V call is TRBV11-3, the J call TRBJ2-2, with TRBD1 matching 9 bases. The germline V gene has CDR1 SGHNT and CDR2 YENEEA. Germline trimming cut 1 base from V and 5 bases from J; bases unmatched to any gene: 2. The CDR3 spans 15 residues.

The chain links TRBV6-1 to TRBJ2-3, with TRBD1 matching 9 bases. The CDR3 has 19 residues. The trim removed 5 bases at V and 1 base at J, leaving 16 bases unmatched. Germline V gene lookup returns CDR1 MNHNS and CDR2 SASEGT. DNA of the CDR3: TGTGCCAGCAGTCGACGAGGGACAGGGCTTTCCTCTGGCACAGATACGCAGTATTTT. Translating gives CASSRRGTGLSSGTDTQYF.

This chain uses TRBV2 with TRBJ1-5, with 9 bases that match TRBD1. In germline, CDR1 is SNHLY, CDR2 FYNNEI. The CDR3 consists of 14 residues. V dropped 7 bases and J dropped 3; count of bases not matched to a gene: 4. For the CDR3, the DNA is TGTGCCAGCAACACAGGGGGCGTCAATCAGCCCCAGCATTTT. Translation gives CASNTGGVNQPQHF. Drawing the rest from reference TRBV2 and TRBJ1-5, the complete variable domain is EPEVTQTPSHQVTQMGQEVILRCVPISNHLYFYWYRQILGQKVEFLVSFYNNEISEKSEIFDDQFSVERPDGSNFTLKIRSTKLEDSAMYFCASNTGGVNQPQHFGDGTRLSIL.

The gene calls are TRBV28 and TRBJ2-7; either TRBD1 or TRBD2 may fit D (5 bases each). Germline CDR1 MDHEN, CDR2 SYDVKM. Trimming shortened V by 4 bases and J by 5 bases, and 15 bases separated the two germline ends. The CDR3 loop spans 14 amino acids. This chain's CDR3 is CASSSWDVSHEQYF. CDR3 DNA sequence: TGTGCCAGCAGTTCCTGGGACGTTTCCCACGAGCAGTACTTC.

J is TRBJ1-2 and V is TRBV7-9; D is uncertain. V lost 2 bases and J lost 2, with 12 bases in between. CDR3 length: 15 amino acids. CDR1 is SEHNR, CDR2 FQNEAQ, per germline (reference sequence). CDR3 sequence: CASSLYLGTNYGYTF. DNA of the CDR3: TGTGCCAGCAGCTTATATCTGGGCACCAACTATGGCTACACCTTC.

The chain recombines TRBV2 with TRBJ2-7, with 10 positions matching TRBD2. The ends lost 0 bases at V and 2 bases at J; junction bases unmatched: 4. CDR1 and CDR2 (germline): SNHLY, FYNNEI. This CDR3 contains 16 residues. The CDR3 loop reads CASSEAQSGGAYEQYF. The CDR3 bases are TGTGCCAGCAGTGAAGCCCAGAGCGGGGGGGCCTACGAGCAGTACTTC.

V is TRBV15 and J is TRBJ1-5, with D hard to call. Per germline, CDR1 LNHNV and CDR2 YYDKDF (reference sequence). The CDR3 contains 15 residues. V was trimmed by 0 bases and J by 2 bases, leaving 8 bases between them. The CDR3 reads CATSRDPGGNQPQHF. The CDR3 DNA reads TGTGCCACCAGCAGAGATCCTGGGGGCAATCAGCCCCAGCATTTT.

The chain employs TRBV30 and TRBJ2-7; 13 positions agree with TRBD2. Germline V CDR1 and CDR2: GTSNPN, SVGIG (reference sequence). V lost 0 bases to trimming and J lost 2 bases; unmatched junction nucleotides: 1. The length of the CDR3 is 15 residues. The CDR3 DNA follows: TGTGCCTGGAGTGTGGGGACTAGCGGGGCCTACGAGCAGTACTTC. As protein: CAWSVGTSGAYEQYF. Using reference TRBV30 and TRBJ2-7 for the parts outside the CDR3, the full variable domain is SQTIHQWPATLVQPVGSPLSLECTVEGTSNPNLYWYRQAAGRGLQLLFYSVGIGQISSEVPQNLSASRPQDRQFILSSKKLLLSDSGFYLCAWSVGTSGAYEQYFGPGTRLTVT.

The V gene is TRBV9, the J gene TRBJ2-5, with D possibly matching TRBD1 (6 bases). CDR3 length: 17 residues. The germline V gene has CDR1 SGDLS and CDR2 YYNGEE. Trimming removed 0 bases from V and 5 bases from J, with 20 bases in between. The CDR3 sequence: CASSVALRAGATETQYF. CDR3 nucleotide sequence: TGTGCCAGCAGCGTAGCTTTGCGGGCAGGGGCTACGGAGACCCAGTACTTC.

The chain employs TRBV29-1 and TRBJ2-3; D is possibly TRBD1 (5 bases). Germline CDR1 reads SQVTM; CDR2 reads ANQGSEA. Trimming took off 1 base at V and 5 bases at J, with 13 bases between the two ends. The CDR3 consists of 14 residues. The CDR3 DNA reads TGCAGCGTTGAAGCACAGGAAGTTGGAGATACGCAGTATTTT. This gives the protein CSVEAQEVGDTQYF.

This chain connects TRBV6-2 or TRBV6-3 to TRBJ2-6; D call uncertain. The CDR3 is 14 amino acids. The V gene's germline CDR1 is MNHEY and CDR2 SVGEGT. The V gene lost 6 bases and the J gene lost 1 base, with 7 bases spanning the gap. For the CDR3, the DNA is TGTGCCAGCAGACTAACTTCTGGGGCCAACGTCCTGACTTTC. The encoded protein is CASRLTSGANVLTF.

In its sample, this clonotype was seen a few times. For the CDR3, the DNA is TGTGCCAGCAGCTTTAGGGAAACCGGGGAGCTGTTTTTT. This codes for CASSFRETGELFF. V is TRBV7-3 and J is TRBJ2-2, with D hard to call. Germline V CDR1 and CDR2: SGHTA, FQGTGA. Trimming pared 3 bases from V and 5 bases from J, leaving 7 bases between. This CDR3 comprises 13 residues.

The table lists this clonotype with a count of one. DNA for the CDR3: TGTGCCAGCAGCCCAATGGGACAGACGAGTTCACCCCTCCACTTT. This translates into CASSPMGQTSSPLHF. The rearrangement uses TRBV7-2 and TRBJ1-6, with 7 bases aligning to TRBD1. Trimming at V came to 5 bases and at J to 9 bases, leaving 10 bases not matched to a gene. In germline, CDR1 is SGHTA, CDR2 FQGNSA. CDR3 size: 15 residues.

This chain joins TRBV15 and TRBJ2-3; a weak D match, TRBD1 (5 bases). Germline loops: CDR1 LNHNV, CDR2 YYDKDF (reference sequence). V shed 5 bases and J shed 2 bases, with 14 bases lying between them. This CDR3 contains 15 residues. The CDR3, as DNA: TGTGCCACCAGCGGCCCAACCGGACACACAGATACGCAGTATTTT. Its translation: CATSGPTGHTDTQYF.